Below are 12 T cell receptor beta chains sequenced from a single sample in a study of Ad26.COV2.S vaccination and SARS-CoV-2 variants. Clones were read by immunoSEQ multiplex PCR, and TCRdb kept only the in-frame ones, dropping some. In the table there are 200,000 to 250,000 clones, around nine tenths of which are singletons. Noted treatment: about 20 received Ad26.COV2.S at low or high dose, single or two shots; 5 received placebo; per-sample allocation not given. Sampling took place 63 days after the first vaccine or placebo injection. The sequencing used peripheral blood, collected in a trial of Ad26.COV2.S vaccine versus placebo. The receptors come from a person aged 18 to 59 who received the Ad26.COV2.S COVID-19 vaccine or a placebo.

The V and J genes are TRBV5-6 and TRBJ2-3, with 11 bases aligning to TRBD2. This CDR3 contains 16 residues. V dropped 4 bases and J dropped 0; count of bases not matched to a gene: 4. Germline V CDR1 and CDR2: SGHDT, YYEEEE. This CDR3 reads CASSGGTSGSTDTQYF. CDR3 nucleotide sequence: TGTGCCAGCAGCGGTGGGACTAGCGGTAGCACAGATACGCAGTATTTT.

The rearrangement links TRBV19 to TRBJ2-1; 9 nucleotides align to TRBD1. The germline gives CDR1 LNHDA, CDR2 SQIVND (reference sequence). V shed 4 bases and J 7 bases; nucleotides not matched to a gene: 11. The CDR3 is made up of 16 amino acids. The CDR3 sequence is CASSKRTGVKGNEQFF. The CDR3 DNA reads TGTGCCAGTAGTAAACGGACAGGGGTGAAGGGAAATGAGCAGTTCTTC.

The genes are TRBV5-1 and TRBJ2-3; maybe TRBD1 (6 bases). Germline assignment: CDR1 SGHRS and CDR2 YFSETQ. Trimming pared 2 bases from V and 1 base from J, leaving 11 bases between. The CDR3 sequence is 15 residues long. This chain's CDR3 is CASSFSRGGTDTQYF. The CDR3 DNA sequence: TGCGCCAGCAGCTTTTCCAGGGGCGGCACAGATACGCAGTATTTT.

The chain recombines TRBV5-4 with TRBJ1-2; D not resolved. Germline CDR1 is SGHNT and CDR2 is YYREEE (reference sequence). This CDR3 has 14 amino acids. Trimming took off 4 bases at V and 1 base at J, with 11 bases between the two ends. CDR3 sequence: CASSPTTVNYGYTF. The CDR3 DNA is TGTGCCAGCAGCCCTACTACAGTTAACTATGGCTACACCTTC.

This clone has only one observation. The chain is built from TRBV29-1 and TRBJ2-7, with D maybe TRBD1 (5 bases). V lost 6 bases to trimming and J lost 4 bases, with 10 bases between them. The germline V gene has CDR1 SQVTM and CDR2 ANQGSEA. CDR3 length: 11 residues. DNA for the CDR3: TGCAGCGTGAAGCAGGGTTACGAGCAGTACTTC. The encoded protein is CSVKQGYEQYF.

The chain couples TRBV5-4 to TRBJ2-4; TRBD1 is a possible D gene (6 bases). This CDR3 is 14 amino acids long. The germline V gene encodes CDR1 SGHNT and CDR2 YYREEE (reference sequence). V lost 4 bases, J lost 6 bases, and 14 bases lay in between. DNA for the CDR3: TGTGCCAGCAGCCTTTCGGACAGATCAAACATTCAGTACTTC. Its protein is CASSLSDRSNIQYF.

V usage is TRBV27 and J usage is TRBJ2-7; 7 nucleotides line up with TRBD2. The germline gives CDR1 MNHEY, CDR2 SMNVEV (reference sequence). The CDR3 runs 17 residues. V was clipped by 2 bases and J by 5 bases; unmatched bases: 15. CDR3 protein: CASSLPSSGAGIHEQYF. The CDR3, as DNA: TGTGCCAGCAGTTTACCTTCGTCAGGAGCGGGAATCCACGAGCAGTACTTC.

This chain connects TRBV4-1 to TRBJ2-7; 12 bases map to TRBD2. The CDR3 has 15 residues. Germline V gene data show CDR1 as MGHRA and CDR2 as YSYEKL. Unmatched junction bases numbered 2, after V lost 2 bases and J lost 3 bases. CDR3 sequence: CASSQRLAGDYEQYF. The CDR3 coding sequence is TGCGCCAGCAGCCAAAGACTAGCGGGAGACTACGAGCAGTACTTC.

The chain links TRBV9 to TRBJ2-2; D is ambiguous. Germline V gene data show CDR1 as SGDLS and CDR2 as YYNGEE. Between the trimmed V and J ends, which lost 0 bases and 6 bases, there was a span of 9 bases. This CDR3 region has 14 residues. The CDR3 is CASSVVQIAGELFF. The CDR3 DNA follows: TGTGCCAGCAGCGTAGTCCAGATCGCCGGGGAGCTGTTTTTT.

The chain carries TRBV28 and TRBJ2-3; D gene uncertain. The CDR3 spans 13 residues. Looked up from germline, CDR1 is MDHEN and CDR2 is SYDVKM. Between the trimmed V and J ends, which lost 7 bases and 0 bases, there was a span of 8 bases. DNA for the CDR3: TGTGCCAGCACTAATCTTAGCACAGATACGCAGTATTTT. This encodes CASTNLSTDTQYF.

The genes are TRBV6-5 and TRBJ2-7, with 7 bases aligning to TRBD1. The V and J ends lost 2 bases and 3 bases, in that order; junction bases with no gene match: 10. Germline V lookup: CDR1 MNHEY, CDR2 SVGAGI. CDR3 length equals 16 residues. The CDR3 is CASSYPGQTGNYEQYF. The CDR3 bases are TGTGCCAGCAGTTACCCAGGGCAGACAGGGAACTACGAGCAGTACTTC.

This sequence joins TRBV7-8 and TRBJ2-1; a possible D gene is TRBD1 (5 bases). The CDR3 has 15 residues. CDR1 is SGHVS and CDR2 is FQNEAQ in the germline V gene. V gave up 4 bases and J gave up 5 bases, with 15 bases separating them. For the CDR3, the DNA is TGTGCCAGCAGCTCGAACAGGTGGGAAAACAATGAGCAGTTCTTC. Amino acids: CASSSNRWENNEQFF. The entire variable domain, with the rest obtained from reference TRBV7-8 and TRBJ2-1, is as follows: GAGVSQSPRYKVAKRGQDVALRCDPISGHVSLFWYQQALGQGPEFLTYFQNEAQLDKSGLPSDRFFAERPEGSVSTLKIQRTQQEDSAVYLCASSSNRWENNEQFFGPGTRLTVL.